This TCR beta chain derives from a study of early T cells in non-severe SARS-CoV-2 infection. This clonotype occurred many times. TCRdb ran MiXCR on the 5' RACE reads and lists one entry per CDR3 protein. The data hold around 100,000 distinct CDR3 sequences, with around 16% observed a single time. The sequencing sample was made of whole blood. The TCR comes from an adult who was a healthcare worker with PCR-confirmed SARS-CoV-2 infection or an uninfected control (not recorded which).

CDR3 DNA: TGTGCAAGTCGCTTGCGGGGCGGTCTGGGCAATCAGCCCCAGCATTTT. Residues: CASRLRGGLGNQPQHF. V is TRBV12-2 and J is TRBJ1-5; the listed D gene, TRBD1, was not tested against the DNA. TRBV12-2 is reported as a pseudogene. CDR3 length: 16 residues.